This record looks at one TCR beta chain sequence and its context. The data are from a study of cytomegalovirus exposure and HLA in healthy donors. Study summary: Early on, a data release was issued that held 80 million or so unique TCRs from HLA-typed donors.

Donors had nominal health at sampling but likely had unrecorded immune exposures. CDR1 is MNHEY, CDR2 SVGAGI, per germline. This CDR3 contains 12 residues. V was clipped by 5 bases and J by 5 bases; unmatched bases: 2. 13 Jbeta primers and 60 Vbeta primers were used for the PCR. Assay: immunoSEQ multiplex PCR; the TCRdb copy retains only in-frame clones and omits some. The table includes approximately 90,000 clones, 77% detected once. Source material: PBMCs. This TCR came from a woman aged 40 to 50 in good health and CMV-seronegative. The genes are TRBV6-5 and TRBJ2-7, with TRBD2 identical over 8 bases. CDR3 in amino acids: CASSPGGDEQYF. The CDR3 DNA is TGTGCCAGCAGTCCCGGGGGGGACGAGCAGTACTTC.